A single sample gave rise to the 30 T cell receptor beta chains below, sequenced in a study of blood T cell repertoires in COVID-19 (dated by TCRdb to about 2020). Libraries were made using the immunoSEQ multiplex PCR assay. In TCRdb, the immuneACCESS table is reduced to in-frame sequences with V and J assigned. These tables do not hold every clone; where another copy was compared, an unresolved V gene accounts for under half, and the others remain unexplained. This sample comprises fewer than 450,000 clones, about 90% of them detected only once. The ten largest make up just under 6.5% of the sample. What was sequenced was peripheral blood. The receptors stem from a woman aged 45 to 65 with COVID-19, enrolled during active disease.

This clone has just one count. The genes are TRBV5-1 and TRBJ1-6; no firm D call. V dropped 0 bases and J dropped 8 bases, with 12 bases sitting between them. The CDR3 has 15 residues. CDR1 is SGHRS and CDR2 is YFSETQ in the germline V gene. The CDR3 nucleotides read TGCGCCAGCAGCTTGGTCCAGGCCGACGATTCACCCCTCCACTTT. Translating gives CASSLVQADDSPLHF. The whole variable domain, remainder taken from reference TRBV5-1 and TRBJ1-6, is KAGVTQTPRYLIKTRGQQVTLSCSPISGHRSVSWYQQTPGQGLQFLFEYFSETQRNKGNFPGRFSGRQFSNSRSEMNVSTLELGDSALYLCASSLVQADDSPLHFGNGTRLTVT.

The chain has TRBV3-1 (or the pseudogene TRBV3-2) and TRBJ2-1; D unclear. Trimming removed 0 bases at V and 4 bases at J, with 13 bases between. The length of the CDR3 is 16 residues. Per germline, CDR1 LGHDT and CDR2 YNNKEL (reference sequence). In DNA, the CDR3 is TGTGCCAGCAGCCAAGATCAGAGCGCCCTTTACAATGAGCAGTTCTTC. Translating it yields CASSQDQSALYNEQFF.

The chain combines TRBV5-6 with TRBJ1-1; 7 positions match TRBD1. Per germline, CDR1 SGHDT and CDR2 YYEEEE. After removal of 1 base from V and 4 bases from J, the junction contained 10 bases not matched to a gene. The CDR3 runs 16 residues. For the CDR3, the DNA is TGTGCCAGCAGCTTGTACGGCGCAGGGGGATCCACTGAAGCTTTCTTT. Protein sequence: CASSLYGAGGSTEAFF.

The chain joins TRBV7-3 to TRBJ2-4; 10 nucleotides match TRBD1. Germline V gene data show CDR1 as SGHTA and CDR2 as FQGTGA. The CDR3 has 16 residues. The trim removed 2 bases at V and 1 base at J, leaving 2 bases unmatched. The CDR3 nucleotides are TGTGCCAGCAGCTTAGTGGGACAGGGGGCCAAAAACATTCAGTACTTC. This sequence encodes CASSLVGQGAKNIQYF.

This sequence joins TRBV30 and TRBJ1-6; D remains unclear. The germline CDR1 and CDR2 sequences are GTSNPN and SVGIG (reference sequence). The CDR3 is 14 residues long. Trimming pared 1 base from V and 7 bases from J, leaving 11 bases between. CDR3 protein: CAWSAGGINSPLHF. Here the CDR3 DNA reads TGTGCCTGGAGTGCAGGAGGCATCAATTCACCCCTCCACTTT.

The chain recombines TRBV10-1 with TRBJ2-1, with D perhaps TRBD1 (6 bases). Trimming cost V 2 bases and J 4 bases, with 9 bases left between them. This CDR3 is built from 14 residues. Per the germline V gene, CDR1 is WNHNN and CDR2 is SYGVQD (reference sequence). The DNA of the CDR3 is TGCGCCAGCAGTGAGAGGACAGCGTACAATGAGCAGTTCTTC. This translates into CASSERTAYNEQFF.

This sequence joins TRBV24-1 and TRBJ2-2; 15 positions agree with TRBD2. Germline-derived CDR1 and CDR2 are KGHDR and SFDVKD. The CDR3 is 18 amino acids. J was trimmed by 7 bases and V by 3 bases; bases with no gene match: 8. The chain's CDR3 is CATSDVTGTSGGIGELFF. The CDR3 nucleotides are TGTGCCACCAGTGATGTTACCGGGACTAGCGGGGGGATCGGGGAGCTGTTTTTT.

The V gene is TRBV18, the J gene TRBJ2-7, with D possibly matching TRBD2 (5 bases). With 3 bases removed from V and 6 bases from J, the gap between germline ends came to 21 bases. This CDR3 spans 16 amino acids. From germline, CDR1 is KGHSH and CDR2 LQKENI. CDR3 sequence (DNA): TGTGCCAGCTCACCCAATGCCGGGGTCCTCTTTCGCGAGCAGTACTTC. It encodes CASSPNAGVLFREQYF.

This chain uses TRBV10-3 with TRBJ2-1, with no clear D. Trimming pared 4 bases from V and 0 bases from J, leaving 10 bases between. The CDR3 extends over 15 amino acids. Germline lookup yields CDR1 ENHRY and CDR2 SYGVKD. The CDR3 spells CAISGAESSYNEQFF. The CDR3 DNA sequence: TGTGCCATCAGTGGGGCCGAAAGCTCCTACAATGAGCAGTTCTTC.

The chain couples TRBV19 to TRBJ2-3, with a possible D match to TRBD2 (5 bases). This CDR3 has 15 residues. V gave up 5 bases and J gave up 2 bases, with 14 bases separating them. Germline CDR1 and CDR2: LNHDA and SQIVND (reference sequence). The CDR3 protein is CASSSRLRLTDTQYF. The CDR3 nucleotides are TGTGCCAGTAGTTCAAGACTAAGACTCACAGATACGCAGTATTTT.

This rearrangement joins TRBV5-4 to TRBJ2-1; the D is unclear. This CDR3 comprises 12 residues. Trimming removed 4 bases at V and 8 bases at J, with 10 bases between. The germline V gene encodes CDR1 SGHNT and CDR2 YYREEE (reference sequence). For the CDR3, the DNA is TGTGCCAGCAGCACTCGAACAGATGAGCAGTTCTTC. Translating gives CASSTRTDEQFF.

V is TRBV29-1 and J is TRBJ2-5, with 9 bases aligning to TRBD2. In germline, CDR1 is SQVTM, CDR2 ANQGSEA. J was trimmed by 5 bases and V by 6 bases; bases with no gene match: 10. This CDR3 is built from 14 residues. The CDR3 protein is CSVVGAGGSETQYF. The CDR3 DNA reads TGCAGCGTCGTAGGAGCGGGAGGCTCGGAGACCCAGTACTTC.

This chain connects TRBV23-1 to TRBJ2-3, with a tentative D call TRBD2 (6 bases). TRBV23-1 qualifies as an ORF whose function is uncertain. This CDR3 has 16 residues. The V gene lost 4 bases and the J gene lost 6 bases, with 20 bases spanning the gap. CDR3 in DNA: TGCGCCAGCAGTCGCACCTCCGGGGGACTTACGGATACGCAGTATTTT. Encoded protein: CASSRTSGGLTDTQYF.

Here the CDR3 DNA reads TGTGCCAGTAGTATGGGTCGTGGACTAGCGGGACTAAGGGGGGAGCTGTTTTTT. Amino acid sequence: CASSMGRGLAGLRGELFF. The chain has TRBV19 and TRBJ2-2; 12 bases are shared with TRBD2. The CDR3 runs to 18 residues. CDR1 and CDR2 (germline): LNHDA, SQIVND (reference sequence). V shed 3 bases and J 8 bases; nucleotides not matched to a gene: 13.

This chain links TRBV28 with TRBJ2-5, with TRBD1 matching over 11 bases. From germline, CDR1 is MDHEN and CDR2 SYDVKM. The trim removed 4 bases at V and 5 bases at J, leaving 6 bases unmatched. The CDR3 is 15 residues long. The CDR3 loop reads CASSYPDRGRETQYF. In nucleotides, the CDR3 is TGTGCCAGCAGTTACCCGGACAGGGGGCGCGAGACCCAGTACTTC. Full variable domain (missing parts from reference TRBV28 and TRBJ2-5): DVKVTQSSRYLVKRTGEKVFLECVQDMDHENMFWYRQDPGLGLRLIYFSYDVKMKEKGDIPEGYSVSREKKERFSLILESASTNQTSMYLCASSYPDRGRETQYFGPGTRLLVL.

The chain joins TRBV5-1 to TRBJ2-7, with 9 bases that match TRBD2. The CDR3 totals 15 residues. V lost 0 bases to trimming and J lost 6 bases; unmatched junction nucleotides: 7. CDR1 and CDR2 (germline): SGHRS, YFSETQ. This chain's CDR3 is CASSLVGLAGSEQYF. The DNA for the CDR3 is TGCGCCAGCAGCTTGGTGGGACTAGCAGGGTCCGAGCAGTACTTC.

V usage is TRBV11-2 and J usage is TRBJ1-5; D gene uncertain. Trimming removed 1 base from V and 2 bases from J, with 9 bases in between. This CDR3 contains 15 residues. Germline loops: CDR1 SGHAT, CDR2 FQNNGV. The CDR3 loop is CASSLAGGRNQPQHF. In DNA form, the CDR3 reads TGTGCCAGCAGCTTAGCTGGAGGCCGCAATCAGCCCCAGCATTTT.

V gene TRBV3-1 (or the pseudogene TRBV3-2) combines with J gene TRBJ2-1, with TRBD1 identical over 11 bases. The CDR3 sequence is 15 residues long. V dropped 4 bases and J dropped 6; count of bases not matched to a gene: 5. Per the germline V gene, CDR1 is LGHDT and CDR2 is YNNKEL (reference sequence). The CDR3 nucleotides are TGTGCCAGCAGCCGGACAGGGGGCGCAGGCAATGAGCAGTTCTTC. Translation gives CASSRTGGAGNEQFF.

This chain links TRBV6-5 with TRBJ2-3; TRBD2 matches at 9 bases. CDR3 length: 14 amino acids. The trim removed 5 bases at V and 2 bases at J, leaving 2 bases unmatched. CDR1 MNHEY and CDR2 SVGAGI come from the germline V gene. The CDR3 DNA follows: TGTGCCAGCAGTCGGACTAGCGCCACAGATACGCAGTATTTT. The encoded protein is CASSRTSATDTQYF.

The chain recombines TRBV12-5 with TRBJ2-1; 12 nucleotides match TRBD2. This CDR3 contains 15 residues. Germline assignment: CDR1 LGHNT and CDR2 FRNRAP. The V gene end was trimmed by 2 bases and the J gene end by 8 bases; junction bases not matched to a gene: 4. The CDR3 reads CASGLRLAGEYEQFF. Written as DNA, the CDR3 is TGTGCTAGTGGTTTGAGACTAGCGGGAGAATATGAGCAGTTCTTC.

This chain joins TRBV2 and TRBJ2-1; a possible D gene is TRBD2 (6 bases). The CDR3 spans 14 residues. Germline V gene sequence: CDR1 SNHLY, CDR2 FYNNEI. V dropped 2 bases and J dropped 9 bases, with 14 bases sitting between them. As DNA, the CDR3 is TGTGCCAGCAGTGAACAGCTAGCGAGGACTGAGCAGTTCTTC. The encoded protein is CASSEQLARTEQFF.

V is TRBV24-1 and J is TRBJ2-3; D gene unclear. Per germline, CDR1 KGHDR and CDR2 SFDVKD. There are 14 residues in the CDR3. The V end was cut by 2 bases, the J end by 4 bases, with 9 bases between. CDR3 protein: CATSDSNRPDTQYF. CDR3 coding DNA: TGTGCCACCAGTGATTCGAACAGACCAGATACGCAGTATTTT.

A single count supports this clone. The rearrangement links TRBV30 to TRBJ1-5; TRBD1 might be the D (6 bases). Per the germline V gene, CDR1 is GTSNPN and CDR2 is SVGIG (reference sequence). There are 13 residues in the CDR3. The V end was cut by 4 bases, the J end by 5 bases, with 12 bases between. The CDR3 sequence is CAWKGGTHQPQHF. DNA for the CDR3: TGTGCCTGGAAGGGGGGGACCCATCAGCCCCAGCATTTT. Using reference TRBV30 and TRBJ1-5 for the parts outside the CDR3, the full variable domain is SQTIHQWPATLVQPVGSPLSLECTVEGTSNPNLYWYRQAAGRGLQLLFYSVGIGQISSEVPQNLSASRPQDRQFILSSKKLLLSDSGFYLCAWKGGTHQPQHFGDGTRLSIL.

The chain combines TRBV2 with TRBJ1-2; tentative D call: TRBD1 (6 bases). The length of the CDR3 is 14 residues. Germline V gene sequence: CDR1 SNHLY, CDR2 FYNNEI. V dropped 1 base and J dropped 7 bases, with 13 bases sitting between them. CDR3 DNA sequence: TGTGCCAGCAGTGAAGGTGGGGGGGCCGCTGGCTACACCTTC. It specifies CASSEGGGAAGYTF.

The J gene is TRBJ2-1, the V gene TRBV5-8; D may be TRBD1 (6 bases). This CDR3 has 14 amino acids. Germline values: CDR1 SGHTS, CDR2 YDEGEE. Between the trimmed V and J ends, which lost 2 bases and 7 bases, there was a span of 13 bases. In nucleotides, the CDR3 is TGTGCCAGCAGCTTCCGGGACAAGTATAATGAGCAGTTCTTC. This translates into CASSFRDKYNEQFF.

This chain uses TRBV12-3 or TRBV12-4 with TRBJ1-2; 7 nucleotides align to TRBD1. CDR3 length: 13 amino acids. Trimming at V came to 5 bases and at J to 3 bases, leaving 3 bases not matched to a gene. CDR3 nucleotide sequence: TGTGCCAGCAGTGCCGACAGGGACTATGGCTACACCTTC. Amino acids: CASSADRDYGYTF.

This clone has just a few counts. This chain connects TRBV2 to TRBJ1-1; 7 nucleotides line up with TRBD1. The V gene end was trimmed by 7 bases and the J gene end by 8 bases; junction bases not matched to a gene: 10. This CDR3 comprises 13 residues. Germline loops: CDR1 SNHLY, CDR2 FYNNEI. The DNA of the CDR3 is TGTGCCAGCACGCCCGGGACAGAAAAAGAAGCTTTCTTT. As protein: CASTPGTEKEAFF.

This chain joins TRBV5-1 and TRBJ2-5, with D possibly TRBD1 on 5 matching bases. V was trimmed by 2 bases and J by 2 bases, leaving 13 bases between them. CDR1 is SGHRS and CDR2 is YFSETQ in the germline V gene. CDR3 length: 15 amino acids. Here the CDR3 reads CASSLGVITQETQYF. The CDR3 DNA is TGCGCCAGCAGCTTAGGGGTTATCACACAAGAGACCCAGTACTTC.

This rearrangement joins TRBV27 to TRBJ1-1; 10 nucleotides line up with TRBD1. Germline-derived CDR1 and CDR2 are MNHEY and SMNVEV (reference sequence). Unmatched junction bases numbered 13, after V lost 6 bases and J lost 6 bases. This CDR3 region has 16 residues. The CDR3 region has the DNA TGTGCCAGCAGGAAATTTACCGGGACAGGGGCTTCTGAAGCTTTCTTT. This gives the protein CASRKFTGTGASEAFF.

This clone was recorded only once. The chain uses TRBV3-1 (or the pseudogene TRBV3-2) and TRBJ2-3; D not certain. The CDR3 extends over 13 amino acids. Germline V lookup: CDR1 LGHDT, CDR2 YNNKEL (reference sequence). V lost 3 bases, J lost 3 bases, and 7 bases lay in between. The CDR3 reads CASSQEQTDTQYF. DNA of the CDR3: TGTGCCAGCAGCCAGGAGCAAACAGATACGCAGTATTTT.